A selection of T cell receptor beta chains follows, all from one sample in a study of human thymus T cells. Assay: immunoSEQ multiplex PCR; the TCRdb copy retains only in-frame clones and omits some. Altogether some 130,000 clones are present, around 96% being singletons, with the ten largest covering less than 0.03%. Sequencing was done on a sample of thymus tissue. Receptors were obtained from a boy under two years old with a congenital heart defect but otherwise immunologically healthy. Both conserved end residues are part of each CDR3.

cdr3_length: 17; j_call: TRBJ1-6; v_call: TRBV19; cdr3_aa: CASSPRRGRALNSPLHF
cdr3_length: 16; j_call: TRBJ2-7; v_call: TRBV15; cdr3_aa: CATSTVLTGKSYEQYF
cdr3_length: 14; j_call: TRBJ2-1; v_call: TRBV6-1; cdr3_aa: CASRLVTAYNEQFF
cdr3_length: 15; j_call: TRBJ2-3; v_call: TRBV5-6; cdr3_aa: CASSLGGVVADTQYF
cdr3_length: 13; j_call: TRBJ2-3; v_call: TRBV7-2; cdr3_aa: CASSYTGTDTQYF
cdr3_length: 16; j_call: TRBJ1-2; v_call: TRBV6-1; cdr3_aa: CASSVQTGPTNYGYTF
cdr3_length: 18; j_call: TRBJ2-3; v_call: TRBV4-3; cdr3_aa: CASSQDRGLAGPTDTQYF
cdr3_length: 14; j_call: TRBJ2-5; v_call: TRBV30; cdr3_aa: CAWRGGWVKETQYF
cdr3_length: 15; j_call: TRBJ1-4; v_call: TRBV15; cdr3_aa: CATSGDRGPNEKLFF
cdr3_length: 14; j_call: TRBJ2-7; v_call: TRBV11-2; cdr3_aa: CASSPTGGFGEQYF
cdr3_length: 15; j_call: TRBJ1-1; v_call: TRBV4-1; cdr3_aa: CASSQPDPRGTEAFF
cdr3_length: 14; j_call: TRBJ2-7; v_call: TRBV19; cdr3_aa: CASSIPGQGYEQYF
cdr3_length: 17; j_call: TRBJ2-3; v_call: TRBV5-1; cdr3_aa: CASSLETSGSRTDTQYF
cdr3_length: 14; j_call: TRBJ1-1; v_call: TRBV14; cdr3_aa: CASSSDDQNTEAFF
cdr3_length: 16; j_call: TRBJ2-2; v_call: TRBV5-1; cdr3_aa: CASSSLDPRNTGELFF
cdr3_length: 13; j_call: TRBJ1-5; v_call: TRBV4-1; cdr3_aa: CASSQGRGDTQHF
cdr3_length: 22; j_call: TRBJ1-4; v_call: TRBV12-5; cdr3_aa: CASGLVQSPISRDPPTNEKLFF
cdr3_length: 13; j_call: TRBJ1-5; v_call: TRBV5-6; cdr3_aa: CASSLGRVQPQHF
cdr3_length: 17; j_call: TRBJ2-6; v_call: TRBV27; cdr3_aa: CASSWGTGGSGANVLTF
cdr3_length: 13; j_call: TRBJ2-1; v_call: TRBV14; cdr3_aa: CASSGRGGSEQFF
cdr3_length: 14; j_call: TRBJ1-4; v_call: TRBV5-1; cdr3_aa: CASRQGSPNEKLFF
cdr3_length: 14; j_call: TRBJ1-2; v_call: TRBV6-5; cdr3_aa: CASSYPSWGSGYTF
cdr3_length: 15; j_call: TRBJ1-3; v_call: TRBV5-6; cdr3_aa: CASSFRGLFRNTIYF
cdr3_length: 16; j_call: TRBJ2-1; v_call: TRBV9; cdr3_aa: CASSAELAGGHNEQFF
cdr3_length: 16; j_call: TRBJ1-2; v_call: TRBV21-1; cdr3_aa: CASSKRDGSANYGYTF
cdr3_length: 17; j_call: TRBJ2-2; v_call: TRBV9; cdr3_aa: CASSDPTGGRGTGELFF
cdr3_length: 12; j_call: TRBJ2-7; v_call: TRBV4-2; cdr3_aa: CASSPPGYEQYF